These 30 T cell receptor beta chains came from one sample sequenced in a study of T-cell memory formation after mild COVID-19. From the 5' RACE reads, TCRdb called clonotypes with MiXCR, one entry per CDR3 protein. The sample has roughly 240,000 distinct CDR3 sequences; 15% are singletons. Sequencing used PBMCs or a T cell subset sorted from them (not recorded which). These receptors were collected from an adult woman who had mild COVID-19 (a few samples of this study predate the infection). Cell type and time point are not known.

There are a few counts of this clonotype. The CDR3: CASSFATGPGGELFF. The CDR3 nucleotides are TGTGCCAGCAGTTTTGCGACAGGGCCGGGCGGGGAGCTGTTTTTT. This chain joins TRBV12-3 or TRBV12-4 and TRBJ2-2; TRBD1 agrees at 7 bases. The CDR3 has 15 residues. V lost 3 bases, J lost 7 bases, and 8 bases stayed unmatched.

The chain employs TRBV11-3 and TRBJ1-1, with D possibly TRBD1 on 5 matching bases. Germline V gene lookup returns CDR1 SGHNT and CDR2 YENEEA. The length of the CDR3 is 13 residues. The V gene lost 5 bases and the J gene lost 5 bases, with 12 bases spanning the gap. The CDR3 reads CASSIGGRTEAFF. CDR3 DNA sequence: TGTGCCAGCAGCATTGGGGGAAGGACTGAAGCTTTCTTT.

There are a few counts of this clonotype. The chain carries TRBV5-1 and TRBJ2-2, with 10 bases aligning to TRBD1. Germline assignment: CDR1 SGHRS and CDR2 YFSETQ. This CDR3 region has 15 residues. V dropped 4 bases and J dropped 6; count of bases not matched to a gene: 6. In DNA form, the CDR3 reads TGCGCCAGCAGCGTGAGACAGGGGGCCCCCGGGGAGCTGTTTTTT. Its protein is CASSVRQGAPGELFF.

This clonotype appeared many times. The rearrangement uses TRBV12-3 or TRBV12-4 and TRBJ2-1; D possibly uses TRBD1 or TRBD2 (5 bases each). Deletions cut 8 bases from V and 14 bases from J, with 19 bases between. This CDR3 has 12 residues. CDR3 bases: TGTGCCAGCCGCGGTAATTTGGGGGAGAAGTTCTTC. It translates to CASRGNLGEKFF.

CDR3 sequence (DNA): TGTGCCAGCAGTTTAGCAGGGTTTCAGCCCCTCCACTTT. Translating it yields CASSLAGFQPLHF. The chain links TRBV6-5 to TRBJ1-6; TRBD1 is a possible D gene (5 bases). Germline loops: CDR1 MNHEY, CDR2 SVGAGI. Trimming took 4 bases from V and 13 from J, leaving 14 bases between them. The CDR3 runs to 13 residues.

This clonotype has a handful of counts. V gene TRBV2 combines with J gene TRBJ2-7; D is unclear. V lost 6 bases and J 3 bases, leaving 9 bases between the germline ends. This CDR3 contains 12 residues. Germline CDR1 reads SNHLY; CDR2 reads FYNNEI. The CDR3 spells CASRLTDYEQYF. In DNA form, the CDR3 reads TGTGCCAGCAGGCTTACAGACTACGAGCAGTACTTC.

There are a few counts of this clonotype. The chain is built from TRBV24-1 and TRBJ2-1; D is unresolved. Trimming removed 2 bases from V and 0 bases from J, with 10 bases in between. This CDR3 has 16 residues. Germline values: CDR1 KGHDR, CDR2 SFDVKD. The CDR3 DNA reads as TGTGCCACCAGTGATTATGGAGCGAGCTCCTACAATGAGCAGTTCTTC. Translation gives CATSDYGASSYNEQFF.

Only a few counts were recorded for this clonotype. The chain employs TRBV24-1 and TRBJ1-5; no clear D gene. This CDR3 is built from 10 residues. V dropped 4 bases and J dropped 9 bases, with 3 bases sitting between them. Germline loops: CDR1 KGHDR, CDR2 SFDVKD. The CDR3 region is CATSDRPQHF. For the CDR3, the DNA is TGTGCCACCAGTGACCGGCCCCAGCATTTT.

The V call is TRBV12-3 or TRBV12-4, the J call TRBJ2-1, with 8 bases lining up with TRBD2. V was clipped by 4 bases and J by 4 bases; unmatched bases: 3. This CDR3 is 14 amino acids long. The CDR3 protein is CASSSGTSYNEQFF. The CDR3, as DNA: TGTGCCAGCAGTTCCGGGACTAGTTACAATGAGCAGTTCTTC.

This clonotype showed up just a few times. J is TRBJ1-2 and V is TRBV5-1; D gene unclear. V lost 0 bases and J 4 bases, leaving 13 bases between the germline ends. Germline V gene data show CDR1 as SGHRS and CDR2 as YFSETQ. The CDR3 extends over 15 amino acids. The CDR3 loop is CASSLVSDTFYGYTF. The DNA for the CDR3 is TGCGCCAGCAGCTTGGTCTCCGACACGTTCTATGGCTACACCTTC.

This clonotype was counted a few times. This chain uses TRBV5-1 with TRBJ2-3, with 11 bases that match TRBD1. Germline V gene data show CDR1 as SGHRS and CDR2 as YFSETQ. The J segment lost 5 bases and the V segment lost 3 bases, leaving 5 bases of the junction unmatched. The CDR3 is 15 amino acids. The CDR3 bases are TGCGCCAGCAGCTCTTCCGGGACAGGGGGAGATACGCAGTATTTT. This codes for CASSSSGTGGDTQYF.

The CDR3 loop reads CAYTRGVIAVKNEQFF. For the CDR3, the DNA is TGTGCCTATACAAGGGGGGTAATAGCGGTAAAAAATGAGCAGTTCTTC. This rearrangement joins TRBV30 to TRBJ2-1; perhaps D is TRBD1 or TRBD2 (6 bases each). Trimming left V 7 bases short and J 7 bases short, with 26 bases between. Germline CDR1 GTSNPN, CDR2 SVGIG (reference sequence). CDR3 length: 16 residues.

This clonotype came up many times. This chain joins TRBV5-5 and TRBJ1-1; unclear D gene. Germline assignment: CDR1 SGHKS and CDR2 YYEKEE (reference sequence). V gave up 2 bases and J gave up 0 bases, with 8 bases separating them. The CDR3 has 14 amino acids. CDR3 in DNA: TGTGCCAGCAGCTTCGGACTGATGAACACTGAAGCTTTCTTT. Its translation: CASSFGLMNTEAFF.

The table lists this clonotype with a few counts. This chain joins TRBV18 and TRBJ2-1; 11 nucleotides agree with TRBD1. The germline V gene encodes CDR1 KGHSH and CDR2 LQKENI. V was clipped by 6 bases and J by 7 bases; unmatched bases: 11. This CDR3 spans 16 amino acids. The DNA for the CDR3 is TGTGCCAGCTCGGGACAGGGGGATGGAACAGGGAATGAGCAGTTCTTC. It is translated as CASSGQGDGTGNEQFF.

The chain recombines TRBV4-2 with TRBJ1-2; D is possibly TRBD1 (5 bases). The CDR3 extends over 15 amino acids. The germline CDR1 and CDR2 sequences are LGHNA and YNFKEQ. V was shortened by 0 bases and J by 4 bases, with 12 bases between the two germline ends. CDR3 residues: CASSQDHRQPYGYTF. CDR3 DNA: TGTGCCAGCAGCCAAGATCATAGACAGCCCTATGGCTACACCTTC.

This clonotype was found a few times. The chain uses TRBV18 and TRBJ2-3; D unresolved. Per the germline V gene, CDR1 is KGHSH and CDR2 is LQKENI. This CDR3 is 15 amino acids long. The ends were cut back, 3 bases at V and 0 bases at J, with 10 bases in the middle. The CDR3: CASSPPSLSTDTQYF. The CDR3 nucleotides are TGTGCCAGCTCACCGCCTAGTCTGAGCACAGATACGCAGTATTTT.

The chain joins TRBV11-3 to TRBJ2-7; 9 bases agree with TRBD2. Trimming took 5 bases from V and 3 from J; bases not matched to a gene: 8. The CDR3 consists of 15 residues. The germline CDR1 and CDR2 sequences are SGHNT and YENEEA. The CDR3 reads CASSPTLAGFYEQYF. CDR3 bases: TGTGCCAGCAGCCCGACGCTAGCGGGATTCTACGAGCAGTACTTC.

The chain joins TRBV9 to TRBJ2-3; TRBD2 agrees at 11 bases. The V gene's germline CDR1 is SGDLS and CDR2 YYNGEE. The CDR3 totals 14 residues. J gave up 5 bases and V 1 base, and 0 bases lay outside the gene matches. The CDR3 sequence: CASSVTSGRDTQYF. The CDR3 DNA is TGTGCCAGCAGCGTAACTAGCGGGAGAGATACGCAGTATTTT.

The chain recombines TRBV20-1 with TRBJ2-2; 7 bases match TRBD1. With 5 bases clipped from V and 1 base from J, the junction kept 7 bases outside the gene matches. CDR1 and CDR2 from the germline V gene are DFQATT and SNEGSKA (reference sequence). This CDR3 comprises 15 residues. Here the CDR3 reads CSASTGNGNTGELFF. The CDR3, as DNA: TGCAGTGCTTCGACAGGGAACGGGAACACCGGGGAGCTGTTTTTT.

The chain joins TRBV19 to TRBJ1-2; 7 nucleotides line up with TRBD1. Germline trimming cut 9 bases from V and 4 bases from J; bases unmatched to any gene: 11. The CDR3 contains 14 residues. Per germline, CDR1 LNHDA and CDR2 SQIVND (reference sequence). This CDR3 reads CASSTGQSAYGYTF. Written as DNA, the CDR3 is TGTGCCAGCTCGACGGGACAGAGCGCCTATGGCTACACCTTC. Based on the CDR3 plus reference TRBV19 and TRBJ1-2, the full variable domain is DGGITQSPKYLFRKEGQNVTLSCEQNLNHDAMYWYRQDPGQGLRLIYYSQIVNDFQKGDIAEGYSVSREKKESFPLTVTSAQKNPTAFYLCASSTGQSAYGYTFGSGTRLTVV.

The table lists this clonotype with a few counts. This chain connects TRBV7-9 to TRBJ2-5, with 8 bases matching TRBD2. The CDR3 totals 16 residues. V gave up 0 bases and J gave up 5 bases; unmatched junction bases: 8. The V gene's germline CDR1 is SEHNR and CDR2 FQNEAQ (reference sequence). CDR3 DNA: TGTGCCAGCAGCTTAGCGGCGGGGGGCTGGCAGGAGACCCAGTACTTC. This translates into CASSLAAGGWQETQYF.

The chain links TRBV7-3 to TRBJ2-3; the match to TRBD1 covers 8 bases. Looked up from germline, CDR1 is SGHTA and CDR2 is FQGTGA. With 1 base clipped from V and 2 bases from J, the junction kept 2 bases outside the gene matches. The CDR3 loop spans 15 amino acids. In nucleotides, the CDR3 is TGTGCCAGCAGCTTAAGGGACAGGTCCACAGATACGCAGTATTTT. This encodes CASSLRDRSTDTQYF.

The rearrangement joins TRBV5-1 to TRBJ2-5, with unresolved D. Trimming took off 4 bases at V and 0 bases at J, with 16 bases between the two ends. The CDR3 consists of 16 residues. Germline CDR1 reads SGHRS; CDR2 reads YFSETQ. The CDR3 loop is CASSPLDPRYQETQYF. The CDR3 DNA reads TGCGCCAGCAGCCCGCTAGACCCCCGGTACCAAGAGACCCAGTACTTC.

CDR3 protein: CASSSVRGAAETQYF. CDR3 coding DNA: TGTGCCAGCAGCTCCGTCCGGGGGGCAGCGGAGACCCAGTACTTC. The chain joins TRBV11-2 to TRBJ2-5; perhaps TRBD2 as D (7 bases). V lost 4 bases, J lost 5 bases, and 17 bases lay in between. CDR1 and CDR2 from the germline V gene are SGHAT and FQNNGV. The length of the CDR3 is 15 residues.

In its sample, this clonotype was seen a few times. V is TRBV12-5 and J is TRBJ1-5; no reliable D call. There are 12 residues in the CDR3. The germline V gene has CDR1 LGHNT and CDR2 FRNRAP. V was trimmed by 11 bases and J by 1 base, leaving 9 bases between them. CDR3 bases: TGTGCTGGAGGAGAAAGCAATCAGCCCCAGCATTTT. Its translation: CAGGESNQPQHF.

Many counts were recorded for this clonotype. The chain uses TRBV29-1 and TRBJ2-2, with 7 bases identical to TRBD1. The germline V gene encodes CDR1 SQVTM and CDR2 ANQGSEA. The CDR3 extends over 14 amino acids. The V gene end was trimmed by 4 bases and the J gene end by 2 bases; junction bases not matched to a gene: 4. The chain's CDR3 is CSVVRGQNTGELFF. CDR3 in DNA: TGCAGCGTTGTGAGGGGGCAAAACACCGGGGAGCTGTTTTTT.

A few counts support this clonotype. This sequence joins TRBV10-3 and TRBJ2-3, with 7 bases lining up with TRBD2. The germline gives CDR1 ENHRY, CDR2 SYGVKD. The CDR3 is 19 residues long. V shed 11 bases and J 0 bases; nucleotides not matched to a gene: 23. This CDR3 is CASSAVGGYAGPSTDTQYF. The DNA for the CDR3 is TGTGCCTCCTCTGCAGTGGGGGGGTACGCGGGACCTAGCACAGATACGCAGTATTTT.

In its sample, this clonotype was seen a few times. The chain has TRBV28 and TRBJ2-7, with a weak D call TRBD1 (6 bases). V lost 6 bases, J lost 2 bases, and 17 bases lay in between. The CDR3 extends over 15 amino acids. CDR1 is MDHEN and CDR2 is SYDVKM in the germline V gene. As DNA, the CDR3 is TGTGCCAGCAGCTCGTCATGGAAGGGGGCCTACGAGCAGTACTTC. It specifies CASSSSWKGAYEQYF. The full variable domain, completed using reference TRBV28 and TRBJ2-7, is DVKVTQSSRYLVKRTGEKVFLECVQDMDHENMFWYRQDPGLGLRLIYFSYDVKMKEKGDIPEGYSVSREKKERFSLILESASTNQTSMYLCASSSSWKGAYEQYFGPGTRLTVT.

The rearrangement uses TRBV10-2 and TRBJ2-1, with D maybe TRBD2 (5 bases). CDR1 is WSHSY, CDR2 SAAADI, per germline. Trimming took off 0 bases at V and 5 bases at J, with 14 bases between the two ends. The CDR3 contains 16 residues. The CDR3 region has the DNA TGCGCCAGCAGTGAGTCAGCGGCACGCGGAAACAATGAGCAGTTCTTC. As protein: CASSESAARGNNEQFF.

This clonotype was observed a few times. The CDR3 nucleotides read TGCAGCGCGTTGGTGGGACTAGCGGGCTCCTACAATGAGCAGTTCTTC. The encoded protein is CSALVGLAGSYNEQFF. This chain links TRBV29-1 with TRBJ2-1, with 12 bases aligning to TRBD2. Trimming at V came to 7 bases and at J to 0 bases, leaving 7 bases not matched to a gene. Germline CDR1 is SQVTM and CDR2 is ANQGSEA. The CDR3 consists of 16 residues.